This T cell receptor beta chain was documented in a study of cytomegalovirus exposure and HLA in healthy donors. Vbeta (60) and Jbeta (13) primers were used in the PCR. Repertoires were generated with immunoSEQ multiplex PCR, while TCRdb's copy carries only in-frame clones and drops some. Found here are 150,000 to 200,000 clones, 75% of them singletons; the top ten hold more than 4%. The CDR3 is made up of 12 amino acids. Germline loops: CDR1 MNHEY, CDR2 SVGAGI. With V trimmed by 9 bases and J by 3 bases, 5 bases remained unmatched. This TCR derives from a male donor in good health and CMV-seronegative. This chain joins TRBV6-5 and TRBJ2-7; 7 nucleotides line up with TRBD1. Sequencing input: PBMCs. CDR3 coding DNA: TGTGCCAGTAGGGACAGTCTCTACGAGCAGTACTTC. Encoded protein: CASRDSLYEQYF.